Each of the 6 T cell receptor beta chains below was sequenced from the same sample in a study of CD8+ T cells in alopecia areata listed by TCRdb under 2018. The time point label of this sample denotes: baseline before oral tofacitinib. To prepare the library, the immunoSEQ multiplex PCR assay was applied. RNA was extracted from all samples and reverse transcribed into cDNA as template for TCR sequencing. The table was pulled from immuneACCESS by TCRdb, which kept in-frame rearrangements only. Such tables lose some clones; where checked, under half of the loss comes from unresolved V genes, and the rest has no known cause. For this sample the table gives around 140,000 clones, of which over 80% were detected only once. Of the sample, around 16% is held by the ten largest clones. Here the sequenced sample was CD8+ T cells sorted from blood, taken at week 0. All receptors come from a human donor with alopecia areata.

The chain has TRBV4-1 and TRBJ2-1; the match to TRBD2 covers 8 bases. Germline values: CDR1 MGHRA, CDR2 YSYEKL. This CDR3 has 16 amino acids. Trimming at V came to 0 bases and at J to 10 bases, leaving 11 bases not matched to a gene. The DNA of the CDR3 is TGCGCCAGCAGCCAAGAATCGAGCGGGAGTTGGGAGGAGCAGTTCTTC. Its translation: CASSQESSGSWEEQFF.

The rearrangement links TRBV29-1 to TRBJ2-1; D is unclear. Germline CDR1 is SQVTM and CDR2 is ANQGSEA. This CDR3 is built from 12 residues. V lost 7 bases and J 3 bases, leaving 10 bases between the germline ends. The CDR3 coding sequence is TGCAGCGCCCCATGGGGCTACAATGAGCAGTTCTTC. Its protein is CSAPWGYNEQFF.

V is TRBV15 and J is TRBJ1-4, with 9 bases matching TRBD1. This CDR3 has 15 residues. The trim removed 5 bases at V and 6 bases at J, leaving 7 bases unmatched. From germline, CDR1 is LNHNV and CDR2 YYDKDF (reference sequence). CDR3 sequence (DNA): TGTGCCACCAGCGAAAGGGGACAGGGTGATGAAAAACTGTTTTTT. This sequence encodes CATSERGQGDEKLFF.

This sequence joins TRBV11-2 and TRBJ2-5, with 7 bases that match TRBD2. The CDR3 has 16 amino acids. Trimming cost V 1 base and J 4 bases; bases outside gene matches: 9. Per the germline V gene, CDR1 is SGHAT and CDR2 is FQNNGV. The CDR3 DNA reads TGTGCCAGCAGCTTAGTAGGTGGGAGGGGAGGAGAGACCCAGTACTTC. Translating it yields CASSLVGGRGGETQYF.

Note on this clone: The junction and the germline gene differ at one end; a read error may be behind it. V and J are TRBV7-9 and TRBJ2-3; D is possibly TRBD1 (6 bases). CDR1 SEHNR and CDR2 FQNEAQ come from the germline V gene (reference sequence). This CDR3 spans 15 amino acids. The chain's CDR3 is CASRGRTDSTDAQYF. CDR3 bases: TGTGCCAGCAGGGGTCGGACAGACAGCACAGATGCGCAGTATTTT.

CDR3 DNA: TGCGCCAGCAGTCCGAAGGCGGGCGGCGGTCAGGAGACCCAGTACTTC. Its protein product is CASSPKAGGGQETQYF. The chain uses TRBV23-1 and TRBJ2-5; tentative D call: TRBD2 (5 bases). TRBV23-1 is noted as an ORF with a role that remains uncertain. Trimming stripped 4 bases from V and 5 bases from J, with 20 bases between. The CDR3 is made up of 16 amino acids.